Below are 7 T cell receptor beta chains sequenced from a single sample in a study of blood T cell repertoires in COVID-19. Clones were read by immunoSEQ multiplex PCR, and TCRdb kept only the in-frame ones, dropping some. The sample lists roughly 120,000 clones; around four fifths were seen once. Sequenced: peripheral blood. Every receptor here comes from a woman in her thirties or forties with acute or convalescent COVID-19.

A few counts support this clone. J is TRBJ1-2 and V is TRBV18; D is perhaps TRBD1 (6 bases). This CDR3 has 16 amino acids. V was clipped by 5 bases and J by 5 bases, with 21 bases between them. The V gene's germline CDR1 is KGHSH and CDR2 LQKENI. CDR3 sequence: CASSSGQTQISYGYTF. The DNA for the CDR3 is TGTGCCAGCTCATCCGGACAGACCCAGATTTCGTATGGCTACACCTTC.

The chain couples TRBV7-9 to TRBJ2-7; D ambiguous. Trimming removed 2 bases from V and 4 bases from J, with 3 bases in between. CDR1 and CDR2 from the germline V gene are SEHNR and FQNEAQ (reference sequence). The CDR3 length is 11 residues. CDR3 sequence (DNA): TGTGCCAGCAGCTTAACTTACGAGCAGTACTTC. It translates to CASSLTYEQYF.

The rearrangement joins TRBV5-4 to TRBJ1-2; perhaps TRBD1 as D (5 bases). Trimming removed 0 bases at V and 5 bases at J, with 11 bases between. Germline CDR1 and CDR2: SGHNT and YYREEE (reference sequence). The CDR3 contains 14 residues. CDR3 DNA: TGTGCCAGCAGCTTGGAAGGGGAATATTATGGCTACACCTTC. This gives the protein CASSLEGEYYGYTF.

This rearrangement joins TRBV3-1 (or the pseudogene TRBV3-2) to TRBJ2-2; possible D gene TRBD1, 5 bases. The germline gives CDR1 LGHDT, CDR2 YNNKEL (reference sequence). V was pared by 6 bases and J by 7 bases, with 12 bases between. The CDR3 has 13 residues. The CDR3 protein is CASRNLGVGELFF. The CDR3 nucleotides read TGTGCCAGCAGGAACCTAGGGGTCGGGGAGCTGTTTTTT.

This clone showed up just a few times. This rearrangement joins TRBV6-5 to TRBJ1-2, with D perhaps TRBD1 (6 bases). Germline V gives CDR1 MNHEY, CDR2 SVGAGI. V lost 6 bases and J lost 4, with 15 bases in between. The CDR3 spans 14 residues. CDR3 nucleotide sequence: TGTGCCAGCAGGGGAACAGGGACCCCCTATGGCTACACCTTC. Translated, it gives CASRGTGTPYGYTF.

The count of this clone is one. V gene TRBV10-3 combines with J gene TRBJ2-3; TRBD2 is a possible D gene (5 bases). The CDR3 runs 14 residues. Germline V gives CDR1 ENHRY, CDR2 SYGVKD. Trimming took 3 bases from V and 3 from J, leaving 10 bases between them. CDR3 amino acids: CAISERGETDTQYF. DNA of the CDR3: TGTGCCATCAGTGAACGTGGGGAGACAGATACGCAGTATTTT.

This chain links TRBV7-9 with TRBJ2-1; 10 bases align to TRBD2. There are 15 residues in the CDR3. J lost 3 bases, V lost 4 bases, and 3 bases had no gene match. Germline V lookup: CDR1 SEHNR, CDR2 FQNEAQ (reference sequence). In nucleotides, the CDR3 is TGTGCCAGCAGCTCACTAGCGGGGAGCTACAATGAGCAGTTCTTC. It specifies CASSSLAGSYNEQFF.